Listed below are T cell receptor beta chains from one sample, sequenced in a study of early T cells in non-severe SARS-CoV-2 infection. TCRdb analysed the 5' RACE reads with MiXCR anew, one entry per CDR3 protein. The table lists about 27,000 distinct CDR3 sequences, roughly 4.4% of them singletons. Material for sequencing was whole blood. These receptors were obtained from an adult who was a healthcare worker with PCR-confirmed SARS-CoV-2 infection or an uninfected control (not recorded which). CDR3s include the opening cysteine and the closing phenylalanine or tryptophan. The D gene is left open where the match is weak. Some rows have no size entry. The others give once, few or many, or a class for an expanded clone.

j_gene,v_gene,abundance,d_gene,CDR3nt,CDR3aa
TRBJ2-5,TRBV6-5,many,TRBD2,TGTGCCAGCAGCTGGACTAGCGGTCAAGAGACCCAGTACTTC,CASSWTSGQETQYF
TRBJ2-1,TRBV7-2,few,TRBD1,TGTGCCAGCAGCTCCCGGGACAGGGGGCGCTCCTACAATGAGCAGTTCTTC,CASSSRDRGRSYNEQFF
TRBJ2-3,TRBV29-1,.,TRBD1,TGCAGCGTGACAGGGCACACAGATACGCAGTATTTT,CSVTGHTDTQYF
TRBJ2-1,TRBV4-1,many,.,TGCGCCAGCAGCCAAGATTTCGGACTCCTTGAGCAGTTCTTC,CASSQDFGLLEQFF
TRBJ1-2,TRBV5-1,many,.,TGCGCCAGCAGCTTGGCCGGTGACAGTCCGCTTTATGGCTACACCTTC,CASSLAGDSPLYGYTF
TRBJ2-1,TRBV6-4,many,.,TGTGCCAGCAGTGACTCGCTAACCAACTCCGGGACCCCCGGTTCTCCCGAGCAGTTCTTC,CASSDSLTNSGTPGSPEQFF
TRBJ2-7,TRBV28,many,TRBD1,TGTGCCAGCAGCCCGGACAGGTTAAGGTCCTACGAGCAGTACTTC,CASSPDRLRSYEQYF
TRBJ1-1,TRBV4-1,.,TRBD1,TGCGCCAGCAGCCAAGACACAGGGGGCACACACACTGAAGCTTTCTTT,CASSQDTGGTHTEAFF
TRBJ2-2,TRBV14,many,.,TGTGCCAGCAGCCAAGATCCGGACACCGGGGAGCTGTTTTTT,CASSQDPDTGELFF
TRBJ2-3,TRBV20-1,many,.,TGCAGTGCTAGGGTGGCGGCTACAGATACGCAGTATTTT,CSARVAATDTQYF
TRBJ1-4,TRBV28,many,TRBD1,TGTGCCAGCAGTAACAGGGGTCTTAATGAAAAACTGTTTTTT,CASSNRGLNEKLFF
TRBJ1-4,TRBV29-1,many,.,TGCAGCGTCCAGATAACTAATGAAAAACTGTTTTTT,CSVQITNEKLFF
TRBJ1-5,TRBV7-2,many,.,TGTGCCAGCAGCTTAGGAACAGGCAATCAGCCCCAGCATTTT,CASSLGTGNQPQHF
TRBJ2-6,TRBV7-3,few,.,TGTGCCAGCAGCCGGACCGGGACTTCCAACTCTGGGGCCAACGTCCTGACTTTC,CASSRTGTSNSGANVLTF
TRBJ1-6,TRBV7-9,many,TRBD1,TGTGCCAGCAGCTTAACCACAGGGGGCTGGCCCCTCCACTTT,CASSLTTGGWPLHF
TRBJ2-5,TRBV4-2,medium-sized,.,TGTGCCAGCAGCCAAGAAGCGCAGGGGTTTTCAGAGACCCAGTACTTC,CASSQEAQGFSETQYF
TRBJ2-1,TRBV6-2/TRBV6-3,.,TRBD2,TGTGCCAGCAGTTACGGCCTAGCGGTAGGCTCCTACAATGAGCAGTTCTTC,CASSYGLAVGSYNEQFF